This passage covers 27 T cell receptor beta chains from one sample sequenced in a study of blood T cell repertoires in COVID-19 (dated by TCRdb to the early 2020s). Library preparation employed the immunoSEQ multiplex PCR assay. TCRdb mirrors the immuneACCESS table, restricted to in-frame sequences. Some clones are absent from its copies; in checked studies, under half trace to an unresolved V gene, and the reason for the others is unknown. The sample includes tens of thousands of clones, with roughly four fifths observed a single time. Of the sample, around a tenth is held by the ten largest clones. The sequencing input was peripheral blood. Receptor source: a human donor in a cohort sampled during active COVID-19.

V gene TRBV7-9 combines with J gene TRBJ2-5, with 7 nucleotides matching TRBD1. From germline, CDR1 is SEHNR and CDR2 FQNEAQ (reference sequence). The CDR3 is 18 residues long. The V gene end was trimmed by 6 bases and the J gene end by 5 bases; junction bases not matched to a gene: 21. The chain's CDR3 is CASSPNLQGPSLRETQYF. The DNA of the CDR3 is TGTGCCAGCAGTCCGAACCTACAGGGGCCGTCACTAAGGGAGACCCAGTACTTC.

The chain joins TRBV5-1 to TRBJ2-1, with TRBD2 matching over 10 bases. The V and J ends lost 0 bases and 3 bases, in that order; junction bases with no gene match: 3. The CDR3 totals 16 residues. CDR1 SGHRS and CDR2 YFSETQ come from the germline V gene. The CDR3 DNA is TGCGCCAGCAGCTTGGAGGTAGCGGGAGGCTACAATGAGCAGTTCTTC. It codes for CASSLEVAGGYNEQFF.

This clone was counted a single time. This sequence joins TRBV25-1 and TRBJ2-2, with 7 bases fitting TRBD1. V trimming: 9 bases; J trimming: 1 base; junction bases outside the gene matches: 14. Germline-derived CDR1 and CDR2 are MGHDK and SYGVNS. The CDR3 runs to 17 residues. In nucleotides, the CDR3 is TGTGCCAGTCGATGGGATCGGGGACAGAAGAACACCGGGGAGCTGTTTTTT. The encoded protein is CASRWDRGQKNTGELFF.

In nucleotides, the CDR3 is TGTGCCAGTAGTGTGGCCGGGACAGGCCCTTACACTGAAGCTTTCTTT. Protein: CASSVAGTGPYTEAFF. V gene TRBV19 combines with J gene TRBJ1-1, with 8 bases identical to TRBD1. CDR1 and CDR2 from the germline V gene are LNHDA and SQIVND (reference sequence). The length of the CDR3 is 16 residues. V was pared by 5 bases and J by 3 bases, with 11 bases of the junction left unmatched.

V and J are TRBV2 and TRBJ2-3, with D perhaps TRBD1 (6 bases). Germline V gene lookup returns CDR1 SNHLY and CDR2 FYNNEI. This CDR3 is built from 16 residues. Trimming shortened V by 7 bases and J by 2 bases, and 19 bases separated the two germline ends. The CDR3 DNA sequence: TGTGCCAGCACCAAACAGGGATTAAAGCTCACAGATACGCAGTATTTT. Encoded protein: CASTKQGLKLTDTQYF.

The chain employs TRBV28 and TRBJ2-1, with 13 positions matching TRBD2. The CDR3 extends over 19 amino acids. Trimming at V came to 4 bases and at J to 7 bases, leaving 16 bases not matched to a gene. Germline V gives CDR1 MDHEN, CDR2 SYDVKM. CDR3 sequence reads: CASSSRPSSGTSGTNEQFF. The CDR3 region has the DNA TGTGCCAGCAGTTCTAGGCCGTCCTCCGGGACTAGCGGGACAAATGAGCAGTTCTTC.

This clone has only one observation. The CDR3 spells CASSRREGYNEQFF. In DNA, the CDR3 is TGTGCCAGCAGCCGGCGGGAGGGCTACAATGAGCAGTTCTTC. The chain joins TRBV14 to TRBJ2-1; 9 bases agree with TRBD2. The CDR3 sequence is 14 residues long. The V gene's germline CDR1 is SGHDN and CDR2 FVKESK. V shed 4 bases and J 3 bases; nucleotides not matched to a gene: 1.

V is TRBV11-3 and J is TRBJ2-7, with D possibly being TRBD1 (6 bases). The germline V and J ends were trimmed by 5 bases and 2 bases, with 10 bases remaining between them. The CDR3 sequence is 13 residues long. Germline V gene lookup returns CDR1 SGHNT and CDR2 YENEEA. CDR3 in amino acids: CASSPGTTYEQYF. The CDR3 DNA is TGTGCCAGCAGCCCCGGGACAACCTACGAGCAGTACTTC.

The chain joins TRBV4-2 to TRBJ2-7; TRBD1 is a possible D gene (6 bases). Germline V gene lookup returns CDR1 LGHNA and CDR2 YNFKEQ. The CDR3 runs to 15 residues. V was shortened by 0 bases and J by 5 bases, with 14 bases between the two germline ends. Here the CDR3 reads CASSQEGSRGDEQYF. The CDR3 DNA is TGTGCCAGCAGCCAAGAAGGTAGCAGGGGCGACGAGCAGTACTTC.

This rearrangement joins TRBV7-8 to TRBJ2-2; 10 nucleotides match TRBD2. The CDR3 sequence is 16 residues long. Unmatched junction bases numbered 5, after V lost 5 bases and J lost 2 bases. From germline, CDR1 is SGHVS and CDR2 FQNEAQ. CDR3 sequence: CASSLLAGANTGELFF. The CDR3 region has the DNA TGTGCCAGCAGCCTTCTAGCGGGAGCCAACACCGGGGAGCTGTTTTTT.

The genes are TRBV5-6 and TRBJ1-2; D might be TRBD1 (5 bases). The CDR3 has 13 residues. Germline CDR1 and CDR2: SGHDT and YYEEEE. V lost 8 bases and J 4 bases, leaving 15 bases between the germline ends. CDR3 protein: CASGGNTPYGYTF. The CDR3 DNA sequence: TGTGCCAGTGGGGGGAACACTCCCTATGGCTACACCTTC.

In its sample, this clone was seen a few times. V gene TRBV7-2 combines with J gene TRBJ2-2; D perhaps matches TRBD2 (5 bases). The germline V gene has CDR1 SGHTA and CDR2 FQGNSA. V lost 2 bases, J lost 7 bases, and 14 bases lay in between. There are 15 residues in the CDR3. The CDR3 coding sequence is TGTGCCAGCAGCTTAAGGGAGACGGTCATCGGGGAGCTGTTTTTT. Its translation: CASSLRETVIGELFF.

There are a few counts of this clone. This rearrangement joins TRBV2 to TRBJ2-1; no definite D call. Trimming left V 3 bases short and J 3 bases short, with 12 bases between. CDR1 and CDR2 from the germline V gene are SNHLY and FYNNEI. The CDR3 spans 15 residues. CDR3 bases: TGTGCCAGCAGTGATCATAGCATCCACTACAATGAGCAGTTCTTC. It specifies CASSDHSIHYNEQFF.

In its sample, this clone was seen once. V usage is TRBV2 and J usage is TRBJ1-5, with D tentatively TRBD1 (5 bases). This CDR3 contains 11 residues. Trimming took 5 bases from V and 11 from J, leaving 10 bases between them. The germline gives CDR1 SNHLY, CDR2 FYNNEI. In DNA form, the CDR3 reads TGTGCCAGCAGTCGCGGACAAGCCCAGCATTTT. Its protein is CASSRGQAQHF.

The V call is TRBV12-3 or TRBV12-4, the J call TRBJ2-1; tentative D call: TRBD2 (5 bases). The CDR3 runs 12 residues. V dropped 4 bases and J dropped 15 bases, with 16 bases sitting between them. CDR3 amino acids: CASSSDEGAGFF. The DNA of the CDR3 is TGTGCCAGCAGTTCCGACGAGGGCGCCGGGTTCTTC.

This chain connects TRBV2 to TRBJ1-1; possibly TRBD1 for D (6 bases). CDR1 SNHLY and CDR2 FYNNEI come from the germline V gene. The germline V and J ends were trimmed by 10 bases and 6 bases, with 15 bases remaining between them. This CDR3 is 12 amino acids long. Written as DNA, the CDR3 is TGTGCCATCCCACAGGGATCTCCTGAAGCTTTCTTT. Protein product: CAIPQGSPEAFF.

This clone came up once. This chain connects TRBV6-5 to TRBJ2-1; 7 nucleotides align to TRBD1. Germline loops: CDR1 MNHEY, CDR2 SVGAGI. J gave up 4 bases and V 6 bases, and 9 bases lay outside the gene matches. The CDR3 runs to 15 residues. The DNA for the CDR3 is TGTGCCAGCAGCCCCCGGGACAGACCTTACAATGAGCAGTTCTTC. Translation gives CASSPRDRPYNEQFF.

This clone occurred a few times. V gene TRBV20-1 combines with J gene TRBJ2-2; 13 nucleotides align to TRBD2. Germline CDR1 reads DFQATT; CDR2 reads SNEGSKA (reference sequence). V lost 3 bases to trimming and J lost 4 bases; unmatched junction nucleotides: 11. The CDR3 runs to 18 residues. The CDR3 spells CSASRTSGRVRTTGELFF. CDR3 sequence (DNA): TGCAGTGCTAGTCGCACTAGCGGGAGGGTGCGGACCACCGGGGAGCTGTTTTTT.

The CDR3 DNA follows: TGTGCCAGCAGTGAATTTGGTGGCGAGCGGGCGATCTACAATGAGCAGTTCTTC. Protein sequence: CASSEFGGERAIYNEQFF. V gene TRBV25-1 combines with J gene TRBJ2-1, with a possible D match to TRBD2 (6 bases). V was clipped by 1 base and J by 3 bases, with 19 bases between them. The CDR3 consists of 18 residues. Germline loops: CDR1 MGHDK, CDR2 SYGVNS.

The rearrangement uses TRBV10-3 and TRBJ2-7; TRBD1 aligns across 9 bases. The CDR3 consists of 13 residues. V gave up 2 bases and J gave up 7 bases; unmatched junction bases: 3. The V gene's germline CDR1 is ENHRY and CDR2 SYGVKD. The CDR3 is CAISETTGGEQYF. CDR3 coding DNA: TGTGCCATCAGTGAGACGACAGGGGGTGAGCAGTACTTC.

The chain uses TRBV9 and TRBJ1-5; D is unclear. V was pared by 3 bases and J by 4 bases, with 11 bases between. Germline CDR1 SGDLS, CDR2 YYNGEE. This CDR3 has 14 residues. The CDR3 bases are TGTGCCAGCAGCGCCCGCGATTCGAATCAGCCCCAGCATTTT. Translated: CASSARDSNQPQHF. Full variable domain (outside the CDR3, taken from reference TRBV9 and TRBJ1-5): DSGVTQTPKHLITATGQRVTLRCSPRSGDLSVYWYQQSLDQGLQFLIQYYNGEERAKGNILERFSAQQFPDLHSELNLSSLELGDSALYFCASSARDSNQPQHFGDGTRLSIL.

This clone came up a few times. The chain employs TRBV2 and TRBJ2-1; tentatively, D is TRBD2 (6 bases). Germline CDR1 is SNHLY and CDR2 is FYNNEI. The CDR3 contains 16 residues. Trimming took off 4 bases at V and 0 bases at J, with 13 bases between the two ends. The CDR3 region is CASSGSGGVSYNEQFF. The CDR3 DNA reads TGTGCCAGCAGTGGTTCCGGAGGGGTCTCCTACAATGAGCAGTTCTTC.

The rearrangement uses TRBV27 and TRBJ1-1; D possibly corresponds to TRBD1 (6 bases). Germline V gene lookup returns CDR1 MNHEY and CDR2 SMNVEV (reference sequence). V was cut by 4 bases and J by 5 bases, with 11 bases left in between. The CDR3 totals 13 residues. The CDR3, as DNA: TGTGCCAGCAGTTACAGGGTGGGGACTGAAGCTTTCTTT. Translation: CASSYRVGTEAFF.

The CDR3 is CASSPGSSGNTIYF. CDR3 sequence (DNA): TGTGCCAGCAGTCCAGGGTCCTCTGGAAACACCATATATTTT. This sequence joins TRBV9 and TRBJ1-3, with D possibly matching TRBD1 (5 bases). Germline V gene data show CDR1 as SGDLS and CDR2 as YYNGEE. The CDR3 covers 14 residues. V dropped 5 bases and J dropped 0 bases, with 9 bases sitting between them.

V and J are TRBV6-6 and TRBJ1-2; 11 bases agree with TRBD1. The CDR3 has 14 amino acids. CDR1 and CDR2 from the germline V gene are MNHNY and SVGAGI (reference sequence). Unmatched junction bases numbered 8, after V lost 7 bases and J lost 7 bases. CDR3 amino acids: CASIRTGGGLGYTF. The CDR3 DNA sequence: TGTGCCAGCATCCGGACAGGGGGCGGTCTTGGCTACACCTTC.

The chain joins TRBV27 to TRBJ2-7; TRBD1 matches 8 bases. This CDR3 comprises 13 residues. Trimming cost V 10 bases and J 3 bases; bases outside gene matches: 8. Germline loops: CDR1 MNHEY, CDR2 SMNVEV (reference sequence). The CDR3 reads CATSGTGYYEQYF. CDR3 nucleotide sequence: TGTGCCACCTCCGGGACAGGCTACTACGAGCAGTACTTC.

This chain joins TRBV7-2 and TRBJ1-1; no reliable D call. The CDR3 has 13 amino acids. Trimming took off 3 bases at V and 1 base at J, with 6 bases between the two ends. Germline V gives CDR1 SGHTA, CDR2 FQGNSA. The CDR3 DNA reads as TGTGCCAGCAGCTTTCGGGGGAACACTGAAGCTTTCTTT. Translated, it gives CASSFRGNTEAFF.